This T cell receptor beta chain derives from a study of T cell changes during pregnancy in multiple sclerosis. The trim removed 4 bases at V and 6 bases at J, leaving 12 bases unmatched. Per the germline V gene, CDR1 is SGHVS and CDR2 is FNYEAQ. This CDR3 has 16 amino acids. TCRdb's copy holds only in-frame clones and misses some; the assay was immunoSEQ multiplex PCR. The table has about 38,000 clones, 94% seen once. The gene calls are TRBV7-6 and TRBJ2-5; 9 bases fit TRBD2. Here the sequenced sample was CD4+ T cells from peripheral blood mononuclear cells, taken in the second trimester of pregnancy. The TCR originated in a female donor with multiple sclerosis, enrolled in a pregnancy study. The CDR3 nucleotides are TGTGCCAGCAGCTCCCAGACTAGCGGCCCTACACAGACCCAGTACTTC. Translation gives CASSSQTSGPTQTQYF.